This T cell receptor beta chain was identified during a study of neoadjuvant anti-PD-1 for oral cavity cancer. This clone was found a few times. The time point is: after neoadjuvant nivolumab, at surgical resection. Libraries were prepared by immunoSEQ multiplex PCR; TCRdb keeps only in-frame clonotypes and omits some of them. The data show about 24,000 clones, roughly 29% seen once. V was clipped by 2 bases and J by 0 bases, with 10 bases between them. CDR1 is SNHLY, CDR2 FYNNEI, per germline. This CDR3 region has 15 residues. This sequence originates from a person between 40 and 79 years old with oral cavity squamous cell carcinoma. The chain carries TRBV2 and TRBJ1-2; D remains unclear. The source was tumor tissue, collected after nivolumab (anti-PD-1) treatment. The CDR3 loop reads CASSESGIANYGYTF. Here the CDR3 DNA reads TGTGCCAGCAGTGAATCGGGGATAGCTAACTATGGCTACACCTTC.